Each of the 27 T cell receptor beta chains below was sequenced from the same sample in a study of beta chain features in type 1 diabetes. Expressed TCRB transcripts were sequenced because the entire RNA isolate underwent reverse transcription. Using immunoSEQ multiplex PCR, the repertoire was profiled, and TCRdb retains in-frame clones only, with some absent. The sample carries about 150,000 clones, roughly 8.1% recorded once. Material for sequencing was central memory CD4+ T cells from blood. Every receptor here comes from a man aged 18 to 30 in good health.

This rearrangement joins TRBV5-4 to TRBJ2-7; TRBD2 agrees at 7 bases. This CDR3 spans 15 amino acids. J was trimmed by 4 bases and V by 4 bases; bases with no gene match: 11. Germline CDR1 is SGHNT and CDR2 is YYREEE (reference sequence). For the CDR3, the DNA is TGTGCCAGCAGCGGCGGGGGAAGGGGAGGTTACGAGCAGTACTTC. Its translation: CASSGGGRGGYEQYF.

The chain couples TRBV7-9 to TRBJ2-7, with a weak D call TRBD2 (5 bases). The V and J ends lost 5 bases and 6 bases respectively, with 17 bases between them. The CDR3 sequence is 14 residues long. Germline-derived CDR1 and CDR2 are SEHNR and FQNEAQ (reference sequence). CDR3 sequence reads: CASSIRAGLSEQYF. The CDR3 nucleotides are TGTGCCAGCAGCATTAGGGCAGGACTCAGCGAGCAGTACTTC.

In this sample, this clone turned up a few times. This rearrangement joins TRBV29-1 to TRBJ1-2; D perhaps matches TRBD1 (6 bases). V was clipped by 0 bases and J by 8 bases, with 10 bases between them. CDR1 and CDR2 from the germline V gene are SQVTM and ANQGSEA. The CDR3 contains 12 residues. This CDR3 reads CSVEDWGLGYTF. The CDR3 DNA reads TGCAGCGTTGAAGATTGGGGGCTCGGCTACACCTTC. Full variable domain (missing parts from reference TRBV29-1 and TRBJ1-2): SAVISQKPSRDICQRGTSLTIQCQVDSQVTMMFWYRQQPGQSLTLIATANQGSEATYESGFVIDKFPISRPNLTFSTLTVSNMSPEDSSIYLCSVEDWGLGYTFGSGTRLTVV.

This clone showed up just a few times. The genes are TRBV7-3 and TRBJ2-2; 7 nucleotides align to TRBD1. The J segment lost 2 bases and the V segment lost 5 bases, leaving 5 bases of the junction unmatched. CDR1 SGHTA and CDR2 FQGTGA come from the germline V gene. CDR3 length: 15 residues. The CDR3 loop reads CASSQRQGNTGELFF. Here the CDR3 DNA reads TGTGCCAGCAGCCAGAGACAGGGAAACACCGGGGAGCTGTTTTTT. Supplemented by reference TRBV7-3 and TRBJ2-2, the full variable domain reads GAGVSQTPSNKVTEKGKYVELRCDPISGHTALYWYRQSLGQGPEFLIYFQGTGAADDSGLPNDRFFAVRPEGSVSTLKIQRTERGDSAVYLCASSQRQGNTGELFFGEGSRLTVL.

This clone was seen more than once but under ten times. The CDR3 DNA sequence: TGTGCCAGCAGTTTATCGAGACAGAACAATCAGCCCCAGCATTTT. Translating gives CASSLSRQNNQPQHF. The chain is built from TRBV27 and TRBJ1-5; tentatively, D is TRBD1 (5 bases). Trimming took 0 bases from V and 3 from J, leaving 9 bases between them. Germline CDR1 MNHEY, CDR2 SMNVEV (reference sequence). The CDR3 length is 15 residues.

This sequence joins TRBV7-2 and TRBJ1-2; tentative D call: TRBD1 (5 bases). The CDR3 spans 13 residues. The V end lost 3 bases, the J end lost 6 bases, and 11 bases lay between the germline ends. Germline assignment: CDR1 SGHTA and CDR2 FQGNSA. CDR3 amino acids: CASSFDRRNGYTF. CDR3 in DNA: TGTGCCAGCAGCTTCGACAGAAGGAATGGCTACACCTTC.

This clone was observed a handful of times. The rearrangement joins TRBV5-1 to TRBJ2-7, with 11 bases that match TRBD2. The V gene's germline CDR1 is SGHRS and CDR2 YFSETQ. Trimming cost V 4 bases and J 3 bases; bases outside gene matches: 6. This CDR3 spans 15 amino acids. In DNA, the CDR3 is TGCGCCAGCAGCCCGGGGCTAGCGGGGGGCTACGAGCAGTACTTC. Translation gives CASSPGLAGGYEQYF.

This clone was detected many times. Other DNA sequences in this sample translate to the same CDR3. The gene calls are TRBV7-2 and TRBJ1-6; maybe TRBD1 (5 bases). Germline V CDR1 and CDR2: SGHTA, FQGNSA. The V gene lost 1 base and the J gene lost 7 bases, with 11 bases spanning the gap. The CDR3 length is 15 residues. The CDR3 nucleotides read TGTGCCAGCAGCTTAGTGGGGCCACCAAATTCACCCCTCCACTTT. This translates into CASSLVGPPNSPLHF.

V gene TRBV7-3 combines with J gene TRBJ2-1, with TRBD2 matching 7 bases. The length of the CDR3 is 15 residues. CDR1 is SGHTA, CDR2 FQGTGA, per germline. With 5 bases clipped from V and 4 bases from J, the junction kept 8 bases outside the gene matches. The CDR3 DNA is TGTGCCAGCAGCCCTCGGATAGCGGGTTACAATGAGCAGTTCTTC. Protein product: CASSPRIAGYNEQFF.

This clone was recorded a few times. The chain carries TRBV7-2 and TRBJ1-4; D is unclear. In germline, CDR1 is SGHTA, CDR2 FQGNSA. V gave up 6 bases and J gave up 0 bases, with 11 bases separating them. The CDR3 is made up of 15 amino acids. The DNA of the CDR3 is TGTGCCAGCAGTTCCAGAGCGGCAACTAATGAAAAACTGTTTTTT. Amino acid sequence: CASSSRAATNEKLFF. Full variable domain (outside the CDR3, taken from reference TRBV7-2 and TRBJ1-4): GAGVSQSPSNKVTEKGKDVELRCDPISGHTALYWYRQSLGQGLEFLIYFQGNSAPDKSGLPSDRFSAERTGGSVSTLTIQRTQQEDSAVYLCASSSRAATNEKLFFGSGTQLSVL.

J is TRBJ2-7 and V is TRBV6-5; weak D call: TRBD2 (6 bases). The CDR3 totals 14 residues. Germline V gives CDR1 MNHEY, CDR2 SVGAGI. V lost 6 bases and J lost 6, with 18 bases in between. CDR3 region: CASRLGLVEGEQYF. CDR3 DNA sequence: TGTGCCAGCAGATTGGGACTCGTCGAGGGCGAGCAGTACTTC.

This clone has just a few counts. The genes are TRBV4-3 and TRBJ1-3; D uncertain. Trimming stripped 0 bases from V and 4 bases from J, with 10 bases between. CDR1 LGHNA and CDR2 YSLEER come from the germline V gene. The CDR3 is 15 residues long. The CDR3 reads CASSQERAIGNTIYF. The CDR3 coding sequence is TGCGCCAGCAGCCAAGAGCGAGCAATCGGAAACACCATATATTTT.

This chain links TRBV6-5 with TRBJ1-5, with D maybe TRBD1 (6 bases). V lost 2 bases and J 1 base, leaving 9 bases between the germline ends. The length of the CDR3 is 15 residues. Germline lookup yields CDR1 MNHEY and CDR2 SVGAGI. The CDR3 sequence is CASSYTRGSNQPQHF. In DNA, the CDR3 is TGTGCCAGCAGTTACACCAGGGGCAGCAATCAGCCCCAGCATTTT.

The chain joins TRBV6-1 to TRBJ2-5, with 10 bases fitting TRBD2. The V gene's germline CDR1 is MNHNS and CDR2 SASEGT. The CDR3 has 15 amino acids. Losses at the gene ends were 3 bases for V and 5 bases for J; bases not matched to a gene: 6. The CDR3 loop reads CASSEGSGGWETQYF. The CDR3 nucleotides are TGTGCCAGCAGTGAGGGTAGCGGGGGGTGGGAGACCCAGTACTTC.

This chain connects TRBV9 to TRBJ1-1; D is perhaps TRBD1 (5 bases). With 2 bases removed from V and 11 bases from J, the gap between germline ends came to 22 bases. The CDR3 totals 15 residues. Germline V CDR1 and CDR2: SGDLS, YYNGEE. The CDR3 coding sequence is TGTGCCAGCAGCGTGGGGGTGGGAGAGTGGGGAGGCGCTTTCTTT. It encodes CASSVGVGEWGGAFF.

Many counts were recorded for this clone. The chain uses TRBV5-4 and TRBJ2-7, with D unclear. In germline, CDR1 is SGHNT, CDR2 YYREEE (reference sequence). The V gene lost 5 bases and the J gene lost 3 bases, with 6 bases spanning the gap. The CDR3 is 11 residues long. The chain's CDR3 is CASSSNYEQYF. The CDR3 DNA reads TGTGCCAGCAGTTCTAACTACGAGCAGTACTTC.

The genes are TRBV6-1 and TRBJ2-7; 7 nucleotides match TRBD1. Germline lookup yields CDR1 MNHNS and CDR2 SASEGT. With 4 bases clipped from V and 2 bases from J, the junction kept 8 bases outside the gene matches. The CDR3 spans 15 residues. CDR3 nucleotide sequence: TGTGCCAGCAGTGCCCAAGACAGGGCCGCCTACGAGCAGTACTTC. Its protein is CASSAQDRAAYEQYF.

This clone came up a few times. The chain is built from TRBV2 and TRBJ1-2; D ambiguous. Germline lookup yields CDR1 SNHLY and CDR2 FYNNEI. The CDR3 length is 14 residues. Trimming shortened V by 11 bases and J by 0 bases, and 16 bases separated the two germline ends. The CDR3 region has the DNA TGTGCCGACCCAGCACAGCCGTCTAACTATGGCTACACCTTC. Translation gives CADPAQPSNYGYTF.

The rearrangement uses TRBV7-2 and TRBJ1-5; 7 bases fit TRBD1. J lost 5 bases, V lost 5 bases, and 9 bases had no gene match. Germline V gives CDR1 SGHTA, CDR2 FQGNSA. The CDR3 sequence is 15 residues long. DNA of the CDR3: TGTGCCAGCAGCCCACGGACAGGCAGGGATCAGCCCCAGCATTTT. This sequence encodes CASSPRTGRDQPQHF.

In this sample, this clone turned up a few times. The chain carries TRBV7-2 and TRBJ2-2; TRBD2 matches 10 bases. The CDR3 totals 17 residues. Germline CDR1 reads SGHTA; CDR2 reads FQGNSA. J was trimmed by 5 bases and V by 5 bases; bases with no gene match: 11. CDR3 bases: TGTGCCAGCAGCCAGATAGCGGGAGGATTTGTAACCGGGGAGCTGTTTTTT. This encodes CASSQIAGGFVTGELFF.

The chain carries TRBV29-1 and TRBJ2-7; a weak D match, TRBD2 (6 bases). The CDR3 sequence is 14 residues long. Germline CDR1 is SQVTM and CDR2 is ANQGSEA. Trimming cost V 1 base and J 3 bases, with 13 bases left between them. CDR3 region: CSVEAEGLSYEQYF. Written as DNA, the CDR3 is TGCAGCGTTGAAGCGGAGGGTCTAAGCTACGAGCAGTACTTC.

This clone was observed at least ten times. The J gene is TRBJ2-3, the V gene TRBV9; 9 nucleotides agree with TRBD1. V was clipped by 2 bases and J by 1 base; unmatched bases: 2. CDR1 is SGDLS, CDR2 YYNGEE, per germline. The CDR3 is 15 residues long. CDR3 sequence: CASSVWTGGTDTQYF. The CDR3 nucleotides are TGTGCCAGCAGCGTGTGGACAGGGGGCACAGATACGCAGTATTTT.

This clone has a count of ten or more. This rearrangement joins TRBV7-9 to TRBJ2-3; 9 bases match TRBD2. This CDR3 is 14 amino acids long. Germline lookup yields CDR1 SEHNR and CDR2 FQNEAQ (reference sequence). J was trimmed by 2 bases and V by 10 bases; bases with no gene match: 7. CDR3 sequence: CATGLAGSTDTQYF. The CDR3, as DNA: TGTGCCACGGGGCTAGCGGGGTCCACAGATACGCAGTATTTT.

This clone was observed at least ten times. The chain couples TRBV6-5 to TRBJ2-5, with 8 bases that match TRBD1. CDR3 length: 14 residues. In germline, CDR1 is MNHEY, CDR2 SVGAGI. V lost 6 bases and J lost 4; bases outside the gene matches: 7. CDR3 sequence (DNA): TGTGCCAGCAGCAAAACCAGGGGGCGAGAGACCCAGTACTTC. Its translation: CASSKTRGRETQYF.

The chain joins TRBV7-9 to TRBJ2-7, with TRBD2 identical over 9 bases. Germline CDR1 reads SEHNR; CDR2 reads FQNEAQ (reference sequence). The J segment lost 1 base and the V segment lost 1 base, leaving 5 bases of the junction unmatched. The CDR3 contains 16 residues. The CDR3, as DNA: TGTGCCAGCAGCTTAGGCAGCGGGGGGATTTCCTACGAGCAGTACTTC. The encoded protein is CASSLGSGGISYEQYF.

The chain employs TRBV11-2 and TRBJ1-2, with 8 bases fitting TRBD1. The CDR3 consists of 15 residues. The V gene's germline CDR1 is SGHAT and CDR2 FQNNGV. V lost 5 bases to trimming and J lost 8 bases; unmatched junction nucleotides: 13. The CDR3 DNA reads as TGTGCCAGCAGCCGACGACAGGGGACAGGTAGCGGCTACACCTTC. The encoded protein is CASSRRQGTGSGYTF.

This clone came up a few times. This chain uses TRBV6-5 with TRBJ2-1, with D maybe TRBD2 (5 bases). V dropped 2 bases and J dropped 0 bases, with 11 bases sitting between them. Germline V gene lookup returns CDR1 MNHEY and CDR2 SVGAGI. This CDR3 comprises 16 residues. The CDR3 sequence is CASSYTAGGSYNEQFF. The CDR3 coding sequence is TGTGCCAGCAGTTACACCGCAGGAGGCTCCTACAATGAGCAGTTCTTC.